Sequencing of this T cell receptor beta chain was carried out in a study of T-cell memory formation after mild COVID-19 (dated by TCRdb to the early 2020s). About the study as a whole: TCR sequence clusters from the two donors were largely donor specific. Longitudinal TCRalpha and TCRbeta repertoire sequencing tracked T-cell clones expanding and contracting after mild COVID-19 in two donors. Two young, previously healthy adult volunteers made up the cohort, one male and one female.

Findings and caveats that apply to the study as a whole: Clones contracting from day 15 to 85 had balanced CD4/CD8 phenotypes, while a second wave expanding from day 15 to 37 was biased towards CD4+. Whether the second-wave clones peaking on day 37 were SARS-CoV-2 specific was not confirmed. Contracting CD4+ clones turned up mainly in the CM and EM memory subsets, whereas EMRA was where CD8+ clones were enriched. Some responding clones were detected in pre-infection memory, suggesting pre-existing cross-reactive memory T cells joined the SARS-CoV-2 response. Only two mild cases were covered in the study, and larger cohorts including severe cases with pre-infection samples were considered necessary.

The sequencer was an Illumina NovaSeq 6000. cDNA libraries for TCRalpha and TCRbeta were prepared by 5'RACE using constant-segment primers, with sample barcodes and unique molecular identifiers added. RNA was extracted from every sample with Trizol reagent. Library amplification was performed in two PCR steps, and a second sample barcode and Illumina TruSeq adapters were introduced in the second step. Sequencing of the libraries was done on an Illumina NovaSeq, producing 2 x 150 bp paired-end reads. In the source study's methods: Reads were demultiplexed and collapsed into UMI-guided consensus sequences with migec v1.2.7. Using mixcr v2.1.11, UMI consensuses were aligned to TRA and TRB V and J templates and then assembled into clonotypes. A clonotype was counted as expanded or contracted only if both edgeR and NoisET called the change significant, with noise models trained on biological replicates. edgeR calls used a false discovery rate-adjusted p below 0.01 and a log2 fold-change threshold of 1. As an exploratory analysis of dynamics, max-normalized trajectories of the 1000 most abundant clonotypes were examined with PCA combined with hierarchical clustering. Each responding clone was given a CD4 or CD8 phenotype based on the CD4+ and CD8+ repertoires, which had been sequenced separately. The public reads were reanalyzed by TCRdb: fastp trimming at Q25, MiXCR alignment, in-frame beta chains only. Entries are consolidated by CDR3 protein sequence, retaining the most common genes and DNA. What appears here as the V and J calls and clone size reflects TCRdb's work, not the paper's. The sample data list about 82,000 distinct CDR3 sequences, and roughly an eighth of these were observed just once. About a quarter of the sample goes to the ten largest clones.

PBMCs were isolated by Ficoll-Paque density gradient centrifugation. This clonotype was counted only a few times. This receptor's antigen is unknown. No clone much larger than this one lies a single base away; base qualities are absent. Germline trimming amounts to 8 bases on V and 2 bases on J, with 5 as the count of junction bases outside the gene matches. Its CDR3 holds 14 amino acids, cysteine through phenylalanine. Only the CDR3 DNA stays, 42 bases, in frame from base 1. The germline V gene specifies MNHEY as CDR1 and SVGEGT as CDR2. The receptor was isolated from an adult woman who had mild COVID-19 (a few samples of this study predate the infection). The sample titles of this study are shuffled in the database, so cell type and time point are left out; the donor was told from shared clones. The sequence links TRBV6-2 or TRBV6-3 to TRBJ2-1; 8 junctional bases match TRBD1. The sequenced sample consisted of PBMCs or a T cell subset sorted from them (not recorded which). The DNA sequence is given as TGTGCCAGCTCCACGACAGGGGCCTACAATGAGCAGTTCTTC. This translates into CASSTTGAYNEQFF.